This T cell receptor beta chain was found in a study of response to subunit inactivated influenza vaccine. CDR1 is LGHNA and CDR2 is YNFKEQ in the germline V gene. V lost 0 bases and J 0 bases, leaving 12 bases between the germline ends. The CDR3 is 17 residues long. In TCRdb, the RT-PCR reads were re-called with MiXCR into one record per CDR3 protein. The data show roughly 700,000 distinct CDR3 sequences, more than 11% seen once. This TCR derives from a man between 50 and 59 years old who received an inactivated influenza vaccine. Sequences were derived from PBMCs from blood, sampled 14 days before vaccination. The chain uses TRBV4-2 and TRBJ1-5; D unresolved. CDR3 DNA: TGTGCCAGCAGCCAAGATCGGGGAGACTATAGCAATCAGCCCCAGCATTTT. It translates to CASSQDRGDYSNQPQHF.